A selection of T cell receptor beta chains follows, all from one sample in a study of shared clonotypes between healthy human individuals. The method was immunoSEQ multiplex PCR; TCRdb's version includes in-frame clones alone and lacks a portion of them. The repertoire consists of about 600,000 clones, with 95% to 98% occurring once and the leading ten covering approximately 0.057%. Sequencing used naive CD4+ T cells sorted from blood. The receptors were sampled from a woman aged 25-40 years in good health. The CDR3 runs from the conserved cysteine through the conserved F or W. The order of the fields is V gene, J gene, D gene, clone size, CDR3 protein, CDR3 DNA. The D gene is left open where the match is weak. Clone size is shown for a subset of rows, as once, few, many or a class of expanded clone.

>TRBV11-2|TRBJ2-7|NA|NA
CASSPHPTAYEQYF
TGTGCCAGCAGCCCCCACCCCACGGCCTACGAGCAGTACTTC
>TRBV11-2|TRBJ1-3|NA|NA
CASSASRSGNTIYF
TGTGCCAGCAGCGCCTCGCGCTCTGGAAACACCATATATTTT
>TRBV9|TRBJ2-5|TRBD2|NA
CASSVGQREGQETQYF
TGTGCCAGCAGCGTAGGTCAGCGGGAGGGCCAAGAGACCCAGTACTTC
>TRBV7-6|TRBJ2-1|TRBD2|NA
CASSPRTSGSSLLNNEQFF
TGTGCCAGCAGCCCCCGGACTAGCGGGAGTAGTCTGCTCAACAATGAGCAGTTCTTC
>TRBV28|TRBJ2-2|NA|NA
CASTLKWLGTGELFF
TGTGCCAGCACGCTCAAGTGGCTCGGCACCGGGGAGCTGTTTTTT
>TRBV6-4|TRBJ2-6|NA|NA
CASSDSAGSGANVLTF
TGTGCCAGCAGTGACTCAGCAGGGTCTGGGGCCAACGTCCTGACTTTC
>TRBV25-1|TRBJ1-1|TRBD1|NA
CASSELGTGGTEAFF
TGTGCCAGCAGTGAATTGGGGACAGGGGGCACTGAAGCTTTCTTT
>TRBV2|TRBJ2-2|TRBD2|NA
CASSGSGSRTGELFF
TGTGCCAGCAGTGGTAGCGGGAGCCGTACCGGGGAGCTGTTTTTT
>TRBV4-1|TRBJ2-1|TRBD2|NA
CASSQGSGNTGQFF
TGCGCCAGCAGCCAGGGTAGCGGGAACACAGGGCAGTTCTTC
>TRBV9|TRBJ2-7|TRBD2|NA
CASSVAGTSGVYEQYF
TGTGCCAGCAGCGTAGCAGGTACTAGCGGGGTCTACGAGCAGTACTTC
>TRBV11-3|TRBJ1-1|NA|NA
CASTGRATEAFF
TGTGCCAGTACCGGGAGGGCCACTGAAGCTTTCTTT
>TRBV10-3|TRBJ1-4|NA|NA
CAISESGLEKLFF
TGTGCCATCAGTGAGTCCGGCCTGGAAAAACTGTTTTTT
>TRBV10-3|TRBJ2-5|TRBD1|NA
CAIRTGQGNTQYF
TGTGCCATCAGGACTGGACAGGGTAACACCCAGTACTTC
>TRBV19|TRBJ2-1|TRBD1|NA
CASSTGGAGFNEQFF
TGTGCCAGTAGTACAGGGGGAGCCGGGTTTAATGAGCAGTTCTTC
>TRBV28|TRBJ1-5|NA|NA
CASSFRQPQHF
TGTGCCAGCAGTTTCCGTCAGCCCCAGCATTTT
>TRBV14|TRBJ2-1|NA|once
CASSQDQGFGEQFF
TGTGCCAGCAGCCAAGACCAGGGGTTCGGTGAGCAGTTCTTC
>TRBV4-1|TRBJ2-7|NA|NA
CASSQVWNVRSYEQYF
TGCGCCAGCAGCCAAGTCTGGAACGTACGCTCCTACGAGCAGTACTTC
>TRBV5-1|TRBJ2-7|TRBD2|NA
CASSFSGDGHEQYF
TGCGCCAGCAGCTTTAGCGGGGACGGCCACGAGCAGTACTTC
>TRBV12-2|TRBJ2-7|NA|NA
CASRSRCPASGNYEQYF
TGTGCAAGTCGCTCCAGATGCCCGGCTAGCGGGAACTACGAGCAGTACTTC
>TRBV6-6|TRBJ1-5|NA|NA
CASSYLGGNQPQHF
TGTGCCAGCAGTTACTTAGGCGGGAATCAGCCCCAGCATTTT
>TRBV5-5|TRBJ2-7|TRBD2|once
CASSLGLDGREQYF
TGTGCCAGCAGCCTAGGACTAGACGGCCGCGAGCAGTACTTC
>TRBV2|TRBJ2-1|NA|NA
CASRALLDRANEQFF
TGTGCCAGCAGGGCCCTTCTGGACAGAGCGAATGAGCAGTTCTTC
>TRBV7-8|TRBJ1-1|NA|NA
CASSPYRGGNTEAFF
TGTGCCAGCAGTCCATATCGTGGGGGGAACACTGAAGCTTTCTTT
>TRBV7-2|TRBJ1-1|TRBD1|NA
CASSLGGTGLLNTEAFF
TGTGCCAGCAGCTTGGGGGGGACAGGGCTCCTGAACACTGAAGCTTTCTTT
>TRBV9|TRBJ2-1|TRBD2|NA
CASSVGLAGINEQFF
TGTGCCAGCAGCGTAGGACTAGCGGGAATAAATGAGCAGTTCTTC
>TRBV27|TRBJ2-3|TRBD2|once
CATMTSGKDTQYF
TGTGCCACCATGACTAGCGGGAAAGATACGCAGTATTTT
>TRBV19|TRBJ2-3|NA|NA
CASRLTRRDTQYF
TGTGCCAGTAGGTTGACTAGAAGAGATACGCAGTATTTT
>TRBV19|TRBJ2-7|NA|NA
CASSPDGRPSYEQYF
TGTGCCAGTAGTCCCGACGGGAGACCTTCGTACGAGCAGTACTTC
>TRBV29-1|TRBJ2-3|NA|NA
CSVVGGATDTQYF
TGCAGCGTTGTTGGCGGGGCCACAGATACGCAGTATTTT
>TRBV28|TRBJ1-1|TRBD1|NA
CASRGTGGNTEAFF
TGTGCCAGCAGGGGAACAGGGGGGAACACTGAAGCTTTCTTT
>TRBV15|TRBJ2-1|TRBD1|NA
CATSGPGQGFRGNEQFF
TGTGCCACCAGCGGTCCGGGACAGGGTTTTAGGGGCAATGAGCAGTTCTTC
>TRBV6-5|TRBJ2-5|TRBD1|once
CASKGAPRTQYF
TGTGCCAGCAAGGGGGCCCCGCGGACCCAGTACTTC
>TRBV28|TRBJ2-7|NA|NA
CASSFTNRQSYEQYF
TGTGCCAGCAGTTTTACGAATCGGCAGTCCTACGAGCAGTACTTC
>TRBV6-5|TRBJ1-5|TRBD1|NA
CASRSDRGPNQPQHF
TGTGCCAGCAGATCGGACAGGGGCCCCAATCAGCCCCAGCATTTT
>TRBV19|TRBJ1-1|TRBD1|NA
CASSIVPGQGAGSNTEAFF
TGTGCCAGTAGCATCGTCCCGGGACAGGGGGCAGGCTCGAACACTGAAGCTTTCTTT
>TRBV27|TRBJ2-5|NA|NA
CASSFAWAARQETQYF
TGTGCCAGCAGTTTTGCCTGGGCAGCTCGACAAGAGACCCAGTACTTC
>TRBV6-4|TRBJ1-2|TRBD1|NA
CASSQGAPGYTF
TGTGCCAGCAGTCAGGGGGCGCCTGGCTACACCTTC
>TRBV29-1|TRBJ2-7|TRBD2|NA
CSVASSGRSYEQYF
TGCAGCGTTGCGAGTAGCGGGCGCTCCTACGAGCAGTACTTC
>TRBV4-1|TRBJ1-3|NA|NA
CASSQEGNTIYF
TGCGCCAGCAGCCAAGAAGGAAACACCATATATTTT
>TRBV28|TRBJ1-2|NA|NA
CASTAPGPEGYTF
TGTGCCAGCACCGCCCCGGGCCCGGAGGGCTACACCTTC
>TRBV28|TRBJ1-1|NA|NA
CASSLLPTAGEAFF
TGTGCCAGCAGTTTATTACCAACAGCCGGGGAAGCTTTCTTT
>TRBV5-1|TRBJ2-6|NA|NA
CASSLITGANVLTF
TGCGCCAGCAGCCTGATCACTGGGGCCAACGTCCTGACTTTC